The T cell receptor beta chain described here comes from a study of T-cell memory formation after mild COVID-19. Study observations and caveats: Chiefly within CM and EM were the contracting CD4+ clones; CD8+ ones were within EMRA.

V lost 6 bases and J lost 6, with 18 bases in between. There are 14 residues in the CDR3. Germline CDR1 is DFQATT and CDR2 is SNEGSKA (reference sequence). From 5'RACE with constant-segment primers came TCR alpha and TCR beta cDNA libraries that carried sample barcodes and UMIs. One entry per CDR3 protein results from TCRdb running MiXCR on the 5' RACE reads. The table includes tens of thousands of distinct CDR3 sequences, around 10% detected once. The table lists this clonotype with many counts. The target antigen is unknown. This clonotype was obtained from a man between 18 and 29 years old who had mild COVID-19 (a few samples of this study predate the infection). Cell type and time point are not known. The chain recombines TRBV20-1 with TRBJ1-5; D is perhaps TRBD1 (6 bases). Material for sequencing was PBMCs or a T cell subset sorted from them (not recorded which). The CDR3: CSAPPRGAIQPQHF. The CDR3 DNA follows: TGCAGTGCACCCCCGAGGGGGGCGATTCAGCCCCAGCATTTT.